Sequencing of this T cell receptor beta chain was carried out in a study of blood T cell repertoires in COVID-19. Study-level background: The analysed material was cDNA or gDNA that came from T cells, B-cell-depleted T cells, or PBMCs.

The CDR3 contains 16 residues. Looked up from germline, CDR1 is SGHTA and CDR2 is FQGNSA. Trimming cost V 1 base and J 6 bases; bases outside gene matches: 9. In the source study's methods: Amplification from reference gene primers served as the basis for estimated nucleated cell counts. TCRdb keeps only in-frame clones here, not all; method: immunoSEQ multiplex PCR. V, J and clone size reflect that table, while D and trimming were determined from the DNA. The sample records 110,000 to 150,000 clones, about nine tenths being singletons. The chain employs TRBV7-2 and TRBJ1-1; 9 nucleotides match TRBD1. The TCR comes from a woman of 80 years or more with acute or convalescent COVID-19. Sample: peripheral blood. The CDR3 region is CASSLGRTGEVPEAFF. The CDR3 DNA follows: TGTGCCAGCAGCTTAGGGAGGACAGGGGAGGTTCCTGAAGCTTTCTTT.